The rows below give T cell receptor beta chains drawn from one sample of a study of cytomegalovirus exposure and HLA in healthy donors. TCRdb's copy holds only in-frame clones and misses some; the assay was immunoSEQ multiplex PCR. The repertoire consists of under 200,000 clones, with around 82% occurring once and the leading ten covering around 2.5%. The sequencing sample was made of PBMCs. The source of these receptors is a man aged 55 to 70 in good health and CMV-seronegative. Both conserved end residues are part of each CDR3. The order of the fields is D gene, J gene, V gene, clone size, CDR3 protein, CDR3 DNA. D genes are given only for firm matches. The size of a clone is reported for some rows only, either as once, few or many, or as a class for expanded clones.

>-|TRBJ1-2|TRBV4-1|many
CASSQDPGFGYTF
TGCGCCAGCAGCCAAGATCCCGGGTTTGGCTACACCTTC
>-|TRBJ2-3|TRBV19|few
CASSPDESTSTDTQYF
TGTGCCAGTAGCCCCGACGAGTCGACTAGCACAGATACGCAGTATTTT
>-|TRBJ2-1|TRBV13|-
CASSRLAISSYNEQFF
TGTGCCAGCAGCAGATTAGCGATCAGCTCCTACAATGAGCAGTTCTTC
>TRBD2|TRBJ2-1|TRBV4-2|-
CASSLFAASGVYNEQFF
TGTGCCAGCAGCCTGTTTGCGGCTAGCGGGGTTTACAATGAGCAGTTCTTC
>-|TRBJ2-1|TRBV9|-
CASSVGRGGYNEQFF
TGTGCCAGCAGCGTAGGGAGGGGGGGCTACAATGAGCAGTTCTTC
>-|TRBJ2-2|TRBV29-1|-
CSVAPTNTGELFF
TGCAGCGTTGCCCCTACGAACACCGGGGAGCTGTTTTTT
>-|TRBJ1-2|TRBV9|-
CASSVDGVIRGYTF
TGTGCCAGCAGCGTAGACGGGGTGATAAGGGGCTACACCTTC
>TRBD2|TRBJ2-3|TRBV9|-
CASSAEYVAGTSSTDTQYF
TGTGCCAGCAGCGCCGAGTACGTAGCGGGAACCTCTAGCACAGATACGCAGTATTTT
>-|TRBJ2-2|TRBV27|-
CASRSSVRGGGGRTGELFF
TGTGCCAGCAGGTCTTCGGTAAGGGGCGGGGGCGGTCGGACCGGGGAGCTGTTTTTT
>TRBD2|TRBJ2-7|TRBV5-1|-
CASRMEASGGSYEQYF
TGCGCCAGCAGAATGGAGGCTAGCGGGGGCTCCTACGAGCAGTACTTC
>-|TRBJ1-5|TRBV6-1|-
CASSEARNQPQHF
TGTGCCAGCAGTGAAGCGAGGAATCAGCCCCAGCATTTT
>-|TRBJ1-5|TRBV5-1|-
CASSLEPGQEQPQHF
TGCGCCAGCAGCTTGGAACCGGGACAAGAACAGCCCCAGCATTTT
>-|TRBJ1-5|TRBV6-6|-
CASSSNREGDNQPQHF
TGTGCCAGCAGTTCGAACAGGGAGGGGGACAATCAGCCCCAGCATTTT
>TRBD1|TRBJ2-5|TRBV11-1|-
CASSLGGQGYQETQYF
TGTGCCAGCAGCTTAGGGGGACAGGGATACCAAGAGACCCAGTACTTC
>-|TRBJ2-5|TRBV5-4|-
CASSSTQGLGQETQYF
TGTGCCAGCAGCTCAACCCAGGGGTTGGGACAAGAGACCCAGTACTTC
>-|TRBJ1-1|TRBV19|-
CASSIGVQGMNTEAFF
TGTGCCAGTAGTATAGGAGTTCAGGGGATGAACACTGAAGCTTTCTTT
>TRBD1|TRBJ1-4|TRBV27|-
CASSSDTGTVNEKLFF
TGTGCCAGCAGTTCGGATACCGGGACAGTTAATGAAAAACTGTTTTTT
>-|TRBJ2-7|TRBV6-5|-
CASSQGAGHYEQYF
TGTGCCAGCAGCCAAGGAGCGGGCCACTACGAGCAGTACTTC
>TRBD1|TRBJ2-7|TRBV6-5|-
CASSPKGQKSSEQYF
TGTGCCAGCAGTCCGAAGGGACAGAAGAGCAGCGAGCAGTACTTC
>-|TRBJ1-3|TRBV11-2|once
CASSPREGLRNTIYF
TGTGCCAGCAGCCCCCGCGAGGGCCTTAGAAACACCATATATTTT
>TRBD1|TRBJ1-2|TRBV4-1|-
CASSQEPGQSVYGYTF
TGCGCCAGCAGCCAAGAACCGGGACAGAGCGTCTATGGCTACACCTTC
>TRBD1|TRBJ1-6|TRBV19|-
CASSILLPPDRGSRNSPLHF
TGTGCCAGTAGTATCCTACTCCCCCCGGACAGGGGTAGTCGGAATTCACCCCTCCACTTT
>-|TRBJ1-5|TRBV18|-
CASSPRVGNQPQHF
TGTGCCAGCTCACCCAGGGTAGGCAATCAGCCCCAGCATTTT
>TRBD1|TRBJ1-5|TRBV28|-
CASSKRDSYQPQHF
TGTGCCAGCAGTAAACGGGACAGTTATCAGCCCCAGCATTTT
>TRBD1|TRBJ2-5|TRBV5-1|-
CASSTGTGDETQYF
TGCGCCAGCAGCACGGGGACAGGGGACGAGACCCAGTACTTC
>-|TRBJ1-2|TRBV6-4|-
CASQPSPGIDYGYTF
TGTGCCAGCCAACCCTCCCCGGGGATCGACTATGGCTACACCTTC
>TRBD1|TRBJ2-7|TRBV6-6|-
CASSYTQGIHEQYF
TGTGCCAGCAGTTACACACAGGGGATCCACGAGCAGTACTTC
>-|TRBJ2-6|TRBV19|-
CASSIKVGGTGANVLTF
TGTGCCAGTAGTATAAAGGTTGGGGGGACCGGGGCCAACGTCCTGACTTTC
>TRBD1|TRBJ2-3|TRBV5-1|-
CASSLDRGGPDTQYF
TGCGCCAGCAGCCTGGACAGGGGAGGTCCAGATACGCAGTATTTT
>TRBD2|TRBJ2-2|TRBV6-1|-
CASSEFRLAGATNTGELFF
TGTGCCAGCAGTGAATTTCGCCTAGCGGGGGCCACGAACACCGGGGAGCTGTTTTTT
>-|TRBJ1-2|TRBV2|-
CASLKGRVEGYTF
TGTGCCAGCCTTAAGGGGAGGGTCGAGGGCTACACCTTC
>-|TRBJ1-2|TRBV7-9|-
CASSLFRDTHGEGYTF
TGTGCCAGCAGCTTGTTCCGGGACACTCACGGGGAAGGCTACACCTTC
>TRBD1|TRBJ2-7|TRBV7-8|once
CASSLVRDRVSYEQYF
TGTGCCAGCAGCTTAGTCCGGGACAGGGTCTCCTACGAGCAGTACTTC
>-|TRBJ2-4|TRBV28|-
CASSFPLQGGDLAKNIQYF
TGTGCCAGCAGTTTCCCGTTACAGGGTGGGGACCTAGCCAAAAACATTCAGTACTTC
>TRBD2|TRBJ2-5|TRBV2|-
CASSVLAGGPGVTQYF
TGTGCCAGCAGTGTCCTAGCGGGAGGGCCTGGGGTGACCCAGTACTTC
>-|TRBJ2-7|TRBV18|-
CASSPPIQVSFYEQYF
TGTGCCAGCTCACCACCGATCCAGGTCAGTTTCTACGAGCAGTACTTC
>-|TRBJ2-7|TRBV29-1|-
CSVTTDSYEQYF
TGCAGCGTTACGACAGATTCCTACGAGCAGTACTTC
>TRBD1|TRBJ1-1|TRBV14|-
CASSQGTGREAFF
TGTGCCAGCAGCCAAGGGACAGGGAGGGAAGCTTTCTTT
>TRBD2|TRBJ2-3|TRBV15|few
CATSREAGGGDTQYF
TGTGCCACCAGCAGAGAAGCGGGAGGCGGAGATACGCAGTATTTT
>TRBD1|TRBJ1-5|TRBV6-4|-
CASRTGTGCNQPQHF
TGTGCCAGCAGAACCGGGACAGGGTGCAATCAGCCCCAGCATTTT
>TRBD1|TRBJ1-5|TRBV28|-
CASRTDRLVGHQPQHF
TGTGCCAGCAGGACGGACAGGTTGGTGGGGCATCAGCCCCAGCATTTT
>-|TRBJ2-7|TRBV5-5|-
CASSLAGSSYEQYF
TGTGCCAGCAGCTTGGCCGGGAGCTCCTACGAGCAGTACTTC
>TRBD1|TRBJ1-3|TRBV28|-
CASSLQGTGNTIYF
TGTGCCAGCAGTCTACAGGGGACTGGAAACACCATATATTTT
>TRBD1|TRBJ2-3|TRBV7-8|-
CASSFKDRGLGTDTQYF
TGTGCCAGCAGCTTTAAAGACAGGGGGCTTGGCACAGATACGCAGTATTTT
>TRBD1|TRBJ2-7|TRBV27|-
CASSLGTGARYEQYF
TGTGCCAGCAGTTTAGGGACAGGGGCCCGTTACGAGCAGTACTTC
>-|TRBJ2-2|TRBV9|-
CASSVSLDTGELFF
TGTGCCAGCAGCGTAAGCCTGGACACCGGGGAGCTGTTTTTT
>TRBD1|TRBJ1-4|TRBV7-9|-
CASSLGQGGEKLFF
TGTGCCAGCAGCTTAGGACAGGGAGGTGAAAAACTGTTTTTT
>TRBD2|TRBJ2-1|TRBV5-1|-
CASRLTSGGLNEQFF
TGCGCCAGCAGGTTAACTAGCGGGGGACTCAATGAGCAGTTCTTC
>-|TRBJ2-7|TRBV7-9|-
CASSYVQYEQYF
TGTGCCAGCAGCTACGTACAGTACGAGCAGTACTTC
>-|TRBJ2-3|TRBV7-9|-
CASSARSGEADTQYF
TGTGCCAGCAGCGCCCGTTCAGGGGAAGCAGATACGCAGTATTTT
>-|TRBJ2-1|TRBV27|-
CASRSGGLRYNEQFF
TGTGCCAGCAGGTCCGGTGGGCTGAGATACAATGAGCAGTTCTTC
>TRBD2|TRBJ2-3|TRBV7-2|-
CASSLRGVSGRALDTQYF
TGTGCCAGCAGCTTAAGGGGTGTCAGCGGGAGGGCCTTGGATACGCAGTATTTT
>-|TRBJ1-1|TRBV7-2|-
CASSLQGRDTEAFF
TGTGCCAGCAGCTTACAGGGCAGGGACACTGAAGCTTTCTTT
>-|TRBJ1-2|TRBV4-2|-
CASSQDYRALGNGYTF
TGTGCCAGCAGCCAAGATTACAGGGCCTTGGGAAATGGCTACACCTTC